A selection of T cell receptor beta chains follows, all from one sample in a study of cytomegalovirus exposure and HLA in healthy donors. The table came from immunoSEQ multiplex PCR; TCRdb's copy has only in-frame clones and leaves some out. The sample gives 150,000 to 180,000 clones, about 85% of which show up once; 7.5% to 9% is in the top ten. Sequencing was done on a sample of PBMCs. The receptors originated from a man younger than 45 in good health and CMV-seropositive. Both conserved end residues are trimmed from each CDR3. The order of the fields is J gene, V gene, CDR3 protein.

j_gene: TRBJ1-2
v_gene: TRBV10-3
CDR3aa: AISESTTTAYVYT

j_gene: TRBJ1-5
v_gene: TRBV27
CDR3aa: ASRSVGDNGQPQH

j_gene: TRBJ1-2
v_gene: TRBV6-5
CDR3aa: ASSYSRRANYGYT

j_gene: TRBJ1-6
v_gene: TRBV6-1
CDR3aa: ASRGGISPLH

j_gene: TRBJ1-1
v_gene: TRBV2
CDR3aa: ASRAGYTEAF

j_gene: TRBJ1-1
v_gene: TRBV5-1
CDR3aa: ASSQTHRGKEAF

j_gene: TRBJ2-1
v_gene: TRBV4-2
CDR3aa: ASSETSGGNNEQF

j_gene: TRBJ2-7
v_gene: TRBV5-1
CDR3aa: ASSPGQLFYEQY

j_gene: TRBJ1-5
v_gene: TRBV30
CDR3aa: AWNGQIASNQPQH

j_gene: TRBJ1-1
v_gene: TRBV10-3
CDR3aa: AITLDLENTEAF

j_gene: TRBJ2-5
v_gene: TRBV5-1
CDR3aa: ASSLGGGRETQY

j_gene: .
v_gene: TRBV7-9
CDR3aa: ASSWTSGRAGEQY

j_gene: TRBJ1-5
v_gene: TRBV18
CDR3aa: ASSLGQGNGQPQH

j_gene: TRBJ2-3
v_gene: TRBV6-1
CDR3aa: ASSEDQAQTQY

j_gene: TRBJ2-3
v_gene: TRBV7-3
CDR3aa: ASSHGTSGRDTQY

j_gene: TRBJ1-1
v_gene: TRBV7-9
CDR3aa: ASSLDRMNTEAF

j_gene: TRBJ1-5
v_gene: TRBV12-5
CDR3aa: ASGLARTAYSNQPQH

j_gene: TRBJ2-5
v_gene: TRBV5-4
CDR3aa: ASSGLAGGQETQY

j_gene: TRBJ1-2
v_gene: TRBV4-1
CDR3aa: ASSLTAEEANYGYT

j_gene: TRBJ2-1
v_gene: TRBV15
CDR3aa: ATSRNRGHGNEQF

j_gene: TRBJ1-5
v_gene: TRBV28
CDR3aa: ASTPGTGVRPQH

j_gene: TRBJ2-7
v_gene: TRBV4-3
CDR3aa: ASSQGSRGKYEQY

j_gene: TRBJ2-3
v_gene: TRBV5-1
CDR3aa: ASSLTGQSTDTQY

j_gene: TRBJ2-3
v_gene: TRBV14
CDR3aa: ASSQDRGKDTQY

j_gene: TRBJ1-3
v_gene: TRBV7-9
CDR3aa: SSSEGNTIY

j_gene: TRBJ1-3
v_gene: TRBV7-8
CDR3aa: ASSSADRETGNTIY

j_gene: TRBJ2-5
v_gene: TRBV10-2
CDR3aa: ASSEPTSGNQETQY

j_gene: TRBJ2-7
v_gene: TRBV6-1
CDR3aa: ASSGLISYEQY

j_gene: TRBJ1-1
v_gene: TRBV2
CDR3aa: ASSFGGGNWGAF

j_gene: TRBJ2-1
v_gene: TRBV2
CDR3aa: ASSETGLAGVGEQF

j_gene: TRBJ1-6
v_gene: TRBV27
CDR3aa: ASSVTGLRNPSYNSPLH

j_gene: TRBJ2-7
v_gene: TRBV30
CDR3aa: AWKRQGISYEQY

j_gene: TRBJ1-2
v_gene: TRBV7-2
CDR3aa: ASSPRGGIDYGYT

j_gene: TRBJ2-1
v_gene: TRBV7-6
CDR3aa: ASSDRGLYYNEQF

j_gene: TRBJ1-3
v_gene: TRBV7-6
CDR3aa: ASSLEGQGRGNTIY

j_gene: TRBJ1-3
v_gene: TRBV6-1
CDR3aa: TSGQKGNTIY

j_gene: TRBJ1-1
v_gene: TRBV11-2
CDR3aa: ASSFVAESF

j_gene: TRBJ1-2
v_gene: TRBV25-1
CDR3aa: ASSEYELDYGYT

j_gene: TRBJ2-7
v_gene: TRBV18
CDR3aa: ASSLSGTGSYEQY

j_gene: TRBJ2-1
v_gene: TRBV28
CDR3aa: ASSLSGMGNEQF

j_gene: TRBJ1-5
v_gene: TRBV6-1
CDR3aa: ASSLATGGGQPQH

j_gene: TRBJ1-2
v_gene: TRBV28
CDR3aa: ASSLEMAGPYGYT

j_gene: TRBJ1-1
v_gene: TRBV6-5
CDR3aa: ASSPSRGFGTEAF

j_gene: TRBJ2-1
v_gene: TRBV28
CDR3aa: ASSPRGSYNEQF

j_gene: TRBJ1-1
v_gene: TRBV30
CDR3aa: AWGQGLNTEAF